This T cell receptor beta chain was observed in a study of OX40 agonist ivuxolimab in advanced cancers. Study-level background: Patients were treated with intravenous ivuxolimab, dosed at 0.01 to 10 mg/kg and infused every 2 weeks. Males comprised 82.7% of the group, whose mean age was approximately 60 years (range about 20 to 85). Study-wide points: Relative to CD4+, CD8+ T cells held more expanded clones on average. Blood T cells, both CD4+ and CD8+, expanded clonally by week 6 at 0.1 to 3.0 mg/kg.

The CDR3 covers 14 residues. Trimming removed 4 bases from V and 1 base from J; junction bases left unmatched: 3. Germline V gene data show CDR1 as LNHDA and CDR2 as SQIVND (reference sequence). The repertoire was sequenced with immunoSEQ multiplex PCR; TCRdb's copy has only in-frame clones and lacks some. This sample has fewer than 85,000 clones, with about 90% found just once. Note on this clone: Its antigen is undetermined.

This chain links TRBV19 with TRBJ2-5, with 7 bases matching TRBD2. Sequenced material: CD4+ or CD8+ T cells sorted from blood, taken in a trial of the OX40 agonist ivuxolimab. The source is an adult with an advanced solid tumor such as melanoma, head and neck, liver or kidney cancer. In nucleotides, the CDR3 is TGTGCCAGTAGTACTACTAGCGCCCAAGAGACCCAGTACTTC. Amino acid sequence: CASSTTSAQETQYF. Supplemented by reference TRBV19 and TRBJ2-5, the full variable domain reads DGGITQSPKYLFRKEGQNVTLSCEQNLNHDAMYWYRQDPGQGLRLIYYSQIVNDFQKGDIAEGYSVSREKKESFPLTVTSAQKNPTAFYLCASSTTSAQETQYFGPGTRLLVL.